A single sample gave rise to the 25 T cell receptor beta chains below, sequenced in a study of cytomegalovirus exposure and HLA in healthy donors. In the PCR, 60 Vbeta and 13 Jbeta primers were used. Assay: immunoSEQ multiplex PCR; the TCRdb copy retains only in-frame clones and omits some. The repertoire includes roughly 100,000 clones, around four fifths of them detected once, and approximately 0.8% sits in the top ten. The specimen was PBMCs. Source of these receptors: a woman aged 60-70 years in good health and CMV-seronegative.

The rearrangement links TRBV6-1 to TRBJ2-1, with a tentative D call TRBD2 (8 bases). Germline V gene sequence: CDR1 MNHNS, CDR2 SASEGT. V lost 2 bases, J lost 10 bases, and 15 bases lay in between. The CDR3 loop spans 14 amino acids. Here the CDR3 DNA reads TGTGCCAGCAGTGAACGGGAGGGGGACAGAGAGCAGTTCTTC. Residues: CASSEREGDREQFF.

The chain has TRBV7-2 and TRBJ2-3; 7 nucleotides agree with TRBD1. The CDR3 runs 16 residues. Germline V gives CDR1 SGHTA, CDR2 FQGNSA. Trimming cost V 5 bases and J 1 base; bases outside gene matches: 9. The CDR3 sequence: CASSREVGQGTDTQYF. The CDR3 nucleotides read TGTGCCAGCAGCCGAGAGGTTGGACAGGGCACAGATACGCAGTATTTT.

The sample holds a few counts of this clone. The chain uses TRBV7-2 and TRBJ1-6; D is unresolved. The germline gives CDR1 SGHTA, CDR2 FQGNSA. The CDR3 is made up of 16 amino acids. V lost 1 base and J lost 5, with 12 bases in between. CDR3 DNA: TGTGCCAGCAGCTTAGTTGGCACCGGGAATAATTCACCCCTCCACTTT. Protein sequence: CASSLVGTGNNSPLHF.

The rearrangement uses TRBV7-2 and TRBJ1-4; 8 positions agree with TRBD1. With 5 bases clipped from V and 8 bases from J, the junction kept 10 bases outside the gene matches. This CDR3 region has 15 residues. Germline V gene sequence: CDR1 SGHTA, CDR2 FQGNSA. The CDR3 region is CASSPQGAEWEKLFF. Written as DNA, the CDR3 is TGTGCCAGCAGCCCGCAGGGGGCAGAATGGGAAAAACTGTTTTTT. Together with reference TRBV7-2 and TRBJ1-4, the CDR3 gives the full variable domain: GAGVSQSPSNKVTEKGKDVELRCDPISGHTALYWYRQSLGQGLEFLIYFQGNSAPDKSGLPSDRFSAERTGGSVSTLTIQRTQQEDSAVYLCASSPQGAEWEKLFFGSGTQLSVL.

The chain has TRBV30 and TRBJ1-3, with 10 bases matching TRBD1. The germline V gene encodes CDR1 GTSNPN and CDR2 SVGIG (reference sequence). This CDR3 is built from 15 residues. V lost 5 bases, J lost 3 bases, and 7 bases stayed unmatched. The CDR3 coding sequence is TGTGCCTGGTACCGGGACAGGGGTCGTGGAAACACCATATATTTT. Protein product: CAWYRDRGRGNTIYF.

CDR3 bases: TGTGCCAGTTCCGGGACAGGGAGCACTGAAGCTTTCTTT. This translates into CASSGTGSTEAFF. The V gene is TRBV6-6, the J gene TRBJ1-1, with 9 positions matching TRBD1. Germline V CDR1 and CDR2: MNHNY, SVGAGI (reference sequence). The V segment lost 9 bases and the J segment 4 bases; nucleotides outside the gene matches: 6. This CDR3 is built from 13 residues.

The rearrangement joins TRBV25-1 to TRBJ2-3; D might be TRBD1 (6 bases). V was pared by 5 bases and J by 6 bases, with 12 bases between. Germline loops: CDR1 MGHDK, CDR2 SYGVNS. The CDR3 is made up of 13 amino acids. The CDR3: CASSKTGSDTQYF. The CDR3 DNA is TGTGCCAGCAGTAAAACAGGGTCGGATACGCAGTATTTT.

This clone was observed a handful of times. This chain joins TRBV6-5 and TRBJ1-1; D not resolved. Trimming removed 4 bases at V and 1 base at J, with 10 bases between. CDR1 is MNHEY, CDR2 SVGAGI, per germline. This CDR3 has 14 amino acids. CDR3 amino acids: CASSWVRGNTEAFF. As DNA, the CDR3 is TGTGCCAGCAGTTGGGTCCGGGGGAACACTGAAGCTTTCTTT.

This clone was picked up a small number of times. The chain recombines TRBV10-3 with TRBJ2-3; 7 nucleotides line up with TRBD1. The junction had 3 bases not matched to a gene; V was cut back by 0 bases and J by 6 bases. This CDR3 spans 14 amino acids. Germline values: CDR1 ENHRY, CDR2 SYGVKD. This chain's CDR3 is CAISESTGSDTQYF. The CDR3 DNA follows: TGTGCCATCAGTGAGTCGACAGGGTCCGATACGCAGTATTTT.

This clone was picked up a small number of times. The CDR3 reads CASSKGTSWDGELFF. For the CDR3, the DNA is TGTGCCAGCAGTAAGGGGACTAGTTGGGACGGGGAGCTGTTTTTT. V gene TRBV28 combines with J gene TRBJ2-2; 8 bases line up with TRBD2. Germline-derived CDR1 and CDR2 are MDHEN and SYDVKM. V dropped 5 bases and J dropped 7; count of bases not matched to a gene: 9. The length of the CDR3 is 15 residues.

This clone has more than one count but fewer than ten. The chain recombines TRBV30 with TRBJ2-5; possibly TRBD1 for D (5 bases). In germline, CDR1 is GTSNPN, CDR2 SVGIG (reference sequence). This CDR3 comprises 15 residues. The V and J ends lost 3 bases and 5 bases respectively, with 19 bases between them. CDR3 sequence: CAWSAGWGRIETQYF. The CDR3, as DNA: TGTGCCTGGAGCGCAGGATGGGGCCGTATCGAGACCCAGTACTTC.

The rearrangement links TRBV9 to TRBJ1-4; perhaps TRBD1 as D (6 bases). V was clipped by 3 bases and J by 8 bases, with 14 bases between them. Germline lookup yields CDR1 SGDLS and CDR2 YYNGEE. The CDR3 is 14 amino acids. The chain's CDR3 is CASSARGVDEKLFF. The CDR3 region has the DNA TGTGCCAGCAGCGCCAGGGGAGTTGACGAAAAACTGTTTTTT. The entire variable domain, with the rest obtained from reference TRBV9 and TRBJ1-4, is as follows: DSGVTQTPKHLITATGQRVTLRCSPRSGDLSVYWYQQSLDQGLQFLIQYYNGEERAKGNILERFSAQQFPDLHSELNLSSLELGDSALYFCASSARGVDEKLFFGSGTQLSVL.

The chain employs TRBV6-5 and TRBJ1-4, with 8 bases aligning to TRBD1. Germline V gene lookup returns CDR1 MNHEY and CDR2 SVGAGI. CDR3 length: 13 amino acids. J gave up 6 bases and V 10 bases, and 7 bases lay outside the gene matches. This CDR3 reads CATRPGGDEKLFF. The CDR3 nucleotides read TGTGCCACCCGGCCAGGGGGCGATGAAAAACTGTTTTTT.

The rearrangement links TRBV28 to TRBJ2-2, with a tentative D call TRBD2 (5 bases). The ends were cut back, 3 bases at V and 6 bases at J, with 17 bases in the middle. The CDR3 runs 16 residues. Per germline, CDR1 MDHEN and CDR2 SYDVKM. CDR3 coding DNA: TGTGCCAGCAGTTTCCCCCCCCTGGCGGGCGCCGGGGAGCTGTTTTTT. Translated, it gives CASSFPPLAGAGELFF.

The rearrangement uses TRBV2 and TRBJ2-1; 12 positions agree with TRBD2. CDR1 is SNHLY and CDR2 is FYNNEI in the germline V gene. This CDR3 has 17 amino acids. Trimming took 3 bases from V and 4 from J; bases not matched to a gene: 7. CDR3 sequence reads: CASSDPLAGGTYNEQFF. In DNA, the CDR3 is TGTGCCAGCAGTGATCCCCTAGCGGGAGGGACATACAATGAGCAGTTCTTC.

The V gene is TRBV28, the J gene TRBJ1-5, with TRBD1 matching 9 bases. V shed 5 bases and J 5 bases; nucleotides not matched to a gene: 4. Germline loops: CDR1 MDHEN, CDR2 SYDVKM. The CDR3 consists of 14 residues. As DNA, the CDR3 is TGTGCCAGCAGTGCAACAGGGGGCGATCAGCCCCAGCATTTT. Translating it yields CASSATGGDQPQHF.

The J gene is TRBJ1-3, the V gene TRBV11-2, with 7 bases lining up with TRBD1. The CDR3 consists of 15 residues. The germline gives CDR1 SGHAT, CDR2 FQNNGV. The ends lost 5 bases at V and 0 bases at J; junction bases unmatched: 4. CDR3 residues: CASSQGTVSGNTIYF. Here the CDR3 DNA reads TGTGCCAGCAGCCAAGGGACAGTCTCTGGAAACACCATATATTTT.

In this sample, this clone turned up a few times. The chain links TRBV15 to TRBJ2-7, with TRBD2 matching 7 bases. V lost 5 bases, J lost 4 bases, and 5 bases stayed unmatched. Germline CDR1 is LNHNV and CDR2 is YYDKDF (reference sequence). The CDR3 contains 13 residues. CDR3 in amino acids: CATSVGTTYEQYF. The CDR3 region has the DNA TGTGCCACCAGCGTAGGGACTACGTACGAGCAGTACTTC.

This chain uses TRBV6-1 with TRBJ2-3, with D possibly matching TRBD1 (6 bases). The germline V and J ends were trimmed by 8 bases and 1 base, with 16 bases remaining between them. The CDR3 sequence is 15 residues long. From germline, CDR1 is MNHNS and CDR2 SASEGT. CDR3 sequence reads: CASVVDAGGTDTQYF. CDR3 nucleotides: TGTGCCAGCGTTGTTGACGCAGGGGGCACAGATACGCAGTATTTT.

This chain links TRBV6-5 with TRBJ1-2; 10 bases map to TRBD1. Trimming removed 6 bases from V and 3 bases from J; junction bases left unmatched: 4. The germline V gene has CDR1 MNHEY and CDR2 SVGAGI. CDR3 length: 14 residues. CDR3 residues: CASRTTGGDYGYTF. The CDR3 DNA reads as TGTGCCAGCAGAACGACAGGGGGCGACTATGGCTACACCTTC.

This chain uses TRBV5-1 with TRBJ2-7; 7 positions match TRBD1. The germline CDR1 and CDR2 sequences are SGHRS and YFSETQ. Trimming removed 3 bases from V and 7 bases from J; junction bases left unmatched: 10. The CDR3 totals 14 residues. CDR3 protein: CASSSVTGTGEQYF. The CDR3 bases are TGCGCCAGCAGCTCCGTGACAGGGACGGGTGAGCAGTACTTC.

V is TRBV7-2 and J is TRBJ2-7, with 10 bases aligning to TRBD2. CDR1 SGHTA and CDR2 FQGNSA come from the germline V gene. CDR3 length: 16 residues. Trimming removed 1 base from V and 3 bases from J; junction bases left unmatched: 6. CDR3 sequence reads: CASSLVSASGSYEQYF. For the CDR3, the DNA is TGTGCCAGCAGCTTAGTGTCCGCTAGCGGGAGCTACGAGCAGTACTTC.

In this sample, this clone turned up a few times. The J gene is TRBJ2-1, the V gene TRBV11-2, with 7 bases lining up with TRBD1. The germline CDR1 and CDR2 sequences are SGHAT and FQNNGV. The ends lost 5 bases at V and 6 bases at J; junction bases unmatched: 4. The CDR3 sequence is 13 residues long. The CDR3 region has the DNA TGTGCCAGCAGCCAAGACAGGGTCAATGAGCAGTTCTTC. Encoded protein: CASSQDRVNEQFF.

In this sample, this clone turned up a few times. This sequence joins TRBV19 and TRBJ2-1, with a possible D match to TRBD2 (6 bases). Deletions cut 10 bases from V and 3 bases from J, with 16 bases between. In germline, CDR1 is LNHDA, CDR2 SQIVND (reference sequence). This CDR3 has 14 residues. The CDR3 DNA is TGTGCCACCCGAGATCTAGCGAACTACAATGAGCAGTTCTTC. Translated, it gives CATRDLANYNEQFF. The complete variable domain, with remaining parts taken from reference TRBV19 and TRBJ2-1, reads DGGITQSPKYLFRKEGQNVTLSCEQNLNHDAMYWYRQDPGQGLRLIYYSQIVNDFQKGDIAEGYSVSREKKESFPLTVTSAQKNPTAFYLCATRDLANYNEQFFGPGTRLTVL.

The rearrangement links TRBV15 to TRBJ1-1; 10 positions match TRBD1. Germline trimming cut 1 base from V and 4 bases from J; bases unmatched to any gene: 9. CDR1 is LNHNV, CDR2 YYDKDF, per germline (reference sequence). The CDR3 spans 17 residues. The CDR3 sequence is CATSRGGTGVSGTEAFF. The CDR3 coding sequence is TGTGCCACCAGCAGAGGGGGGACAGGGGTTTCGGGCACTGAAGCTTTCTTT. The full variable domain, completed using reference TRBV15 and TRBJ1-1, is DAMVIQNPRYQVTQFGKPVTLSCSQTLNHNVMYWYQQKSSQAPKLLFHYYDKDFNNEADTPDNFQSRRPNTSFCFLDIRSPGLGDTAMYLCATSRGGTGVSGTEAFFGQGTRLTVV.